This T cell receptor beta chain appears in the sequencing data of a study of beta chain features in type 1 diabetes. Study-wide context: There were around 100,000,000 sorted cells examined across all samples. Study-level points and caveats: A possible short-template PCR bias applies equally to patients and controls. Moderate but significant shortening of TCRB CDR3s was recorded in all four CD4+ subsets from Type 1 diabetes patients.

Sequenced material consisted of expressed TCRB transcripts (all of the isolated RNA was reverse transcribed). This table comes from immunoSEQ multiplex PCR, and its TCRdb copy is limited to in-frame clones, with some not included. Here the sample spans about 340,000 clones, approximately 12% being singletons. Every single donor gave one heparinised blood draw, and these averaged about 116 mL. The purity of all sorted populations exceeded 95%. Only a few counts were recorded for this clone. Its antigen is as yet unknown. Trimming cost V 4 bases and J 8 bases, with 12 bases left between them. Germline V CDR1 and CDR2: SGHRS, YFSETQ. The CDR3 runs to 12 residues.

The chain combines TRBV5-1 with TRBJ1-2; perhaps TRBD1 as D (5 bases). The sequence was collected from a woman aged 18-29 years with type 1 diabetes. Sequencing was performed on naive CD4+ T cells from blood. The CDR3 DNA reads TGCGCCAGCAGCGCAGGGTCTCGAGGCTACACCTTC. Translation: CASSAGSRGYTF.